The clone carrying this T cell receptor (beta chain) was recorded only once. Trimming took 1 base from V and 3 from J, leaving 10 bases between them. This CDR3 spans 15 amino acids. Germline V gene lookup returns CDR1 SGHNT and CDR2 YENEEA. TCRdb's copy holds only in-frame clones and misses some; the assay was immunoSEQ multiplex PCR. The sample shows about 480,000 clones, over 75% of them seen only once. The sample belongs to a study of blood T cell repertoires in COVID-19. Background on the study: COVID-19 samples from acute and convalescent phases originated in the United States, Italy and Spain.

The sample taken for sequencing was PBMCs or T cells enriched from blood (not recorded which). This clonotype was sampled from a woman aged 40-49 years who had recovered from COVID-19. The V call is TRBV11-3, the J call TRBJ2-1, with D possibly TRBD1 on 5 matching bases. The DNA of the CDR3 is TGTGCCAGCAGCTTAGTCGCAGGGCGCTACAATGAGCAGTTCTTC. Its translation: CASSLVAGRYNEQFF. The full variable domain, in which reference TRBV11-3 and TRBJ2-1 provide the parts outside the CDR3, is EAGVVQSPRYKIIEKKQPVAFWCNPISGHNTLYWYLQNLGQGPELLIRYENEEAVDDSQLPKDRFSAERLKGVDSTLKIQPAELGDSAVYLCASSLVAGRYNEQFFGPGTRLTVL.